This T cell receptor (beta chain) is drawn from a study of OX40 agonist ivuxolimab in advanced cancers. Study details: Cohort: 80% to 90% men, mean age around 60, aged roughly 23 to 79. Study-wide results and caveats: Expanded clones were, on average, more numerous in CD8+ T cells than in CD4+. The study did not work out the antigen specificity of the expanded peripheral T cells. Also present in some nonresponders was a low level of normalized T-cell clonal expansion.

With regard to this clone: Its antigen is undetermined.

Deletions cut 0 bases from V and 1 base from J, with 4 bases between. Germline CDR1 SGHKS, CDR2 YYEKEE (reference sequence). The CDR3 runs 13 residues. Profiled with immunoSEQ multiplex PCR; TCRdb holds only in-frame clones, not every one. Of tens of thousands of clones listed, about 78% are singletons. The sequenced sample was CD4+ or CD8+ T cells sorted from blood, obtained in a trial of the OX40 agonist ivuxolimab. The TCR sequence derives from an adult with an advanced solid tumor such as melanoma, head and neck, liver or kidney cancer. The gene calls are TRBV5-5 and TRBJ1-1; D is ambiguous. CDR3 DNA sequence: TGTGCCAGCAGCTTGGCCTCGAACACTGAAGCTTTCTTT. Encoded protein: CASSLASNTEAFF. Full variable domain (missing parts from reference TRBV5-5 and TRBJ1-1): DAGVTQSPTHLIKTRGQQVTLRCSPISGHKSVSWYQQVLGQGPQFIFQYYEKEERGRGNFPDRFSARQFPNYSSELNVNALLLGDSALYLCASSLASNTEAFFGQGTRLTVV.